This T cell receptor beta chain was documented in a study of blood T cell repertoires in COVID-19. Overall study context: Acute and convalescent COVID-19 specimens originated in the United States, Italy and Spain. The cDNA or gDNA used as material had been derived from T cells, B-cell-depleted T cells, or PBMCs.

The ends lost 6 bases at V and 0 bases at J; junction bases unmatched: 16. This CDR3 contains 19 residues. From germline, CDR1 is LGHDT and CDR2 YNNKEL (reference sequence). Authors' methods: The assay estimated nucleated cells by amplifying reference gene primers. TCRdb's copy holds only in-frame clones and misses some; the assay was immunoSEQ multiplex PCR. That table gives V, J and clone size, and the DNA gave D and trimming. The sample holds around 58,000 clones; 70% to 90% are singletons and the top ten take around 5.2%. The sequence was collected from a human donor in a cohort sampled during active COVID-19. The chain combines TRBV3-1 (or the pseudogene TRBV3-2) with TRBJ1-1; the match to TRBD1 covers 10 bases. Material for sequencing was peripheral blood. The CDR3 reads CASSFRDRGRRGMNTEAFF. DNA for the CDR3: TGTGCCAGCAGTTTTCGGGACAGGGGTCGAAGAGGGATGAACACTGAAGCTTTCTTT.